This entry features one T cell receptor (beta chain) sequence. It has no known antigen specificity. No base-level quality is on record; no much larger clone is a single base apart. This sample stems from a study of T-cell reconstitution after alpha-beta-depleted transplantation in children (dated by TCRdb to 2016 to 2017). About the full investigation: Using TCR repertoire profiling, the study followed T-cell immune reconstitution in a quantitative way in children after TCRalphabeta/CD19-depleted allogeneic hematopoietic cell transplantation.

On the study overall, not on this receptor specifically: The high TCRbeta diversity at day 60 in some patients was ascribed to recipient T cells and intrathymic progenitors that had survived conditioning. The frequencies of hyperexpanded clones fell over the following months, and after one year, T-cell counts and TCRbeta diversity were mostly attributed to newly produced T cells. The apparently early recovery of alphabetaT-cell counts about two months after transplant reportedly depended on only several hundred rapidly expanded clones that came from non-depleted graft cells.

This sample's treatment or condition label indicates: allogeneic hematopoietic cell transplantation with graft depleted of TCRalphabeta T cells and CD19 B cells. The transplant recipients were children given TCRalphabeta/CD19-depleted allogeneic hematopoietic cell grafts. Spanning cysteine to phenylalanine, the CDR3 consists of 16 amino acids. Only the CDR3 DNA stays, 48 bases, in frame from base 1. Sequences MNHEY (CDR1) and SVGAGI (CDR2) are obtained from the germline V gene. Germline trimming amounts to 2 bases on V and 10 bases on J, with 7 as the count of junction bases outside the gene matches. Receptor libraries were prepared by PCR. The reads were generated on an Illumina HiSeq 2500. TCR library preparation used molecular barcoding, with unique molecular identifiers applied to normalize quantification of the TCRbeta repertoire. TCRdb reran the public reads through fastp at Q25 and MiXCR, keeping productive beta chains. Each record represents a unique CDR3 protein, reported with the most common genes and DNA among its rows. The sample table lists fewer than 550,000 distinct CDR3 sequences, around 10% of them with a count of one. The ten largest clones take up 12% to 15% of the sample.

The receptor was derived from a female patient between 2 and 15 years old who had a stem cell transplant for aplastic anemia, so the T cells may come from the graft donor. Specimen: PBMCs, mostly from graft donor cells, collected 180 days after TCRalphabeta/CD19-depleted stem cell transplant. The rearranged chain carries TRBV6-5 and TRBJ1-6; the junction holds 11 bases that match TRBD1. CDR3 region: CASSYLPGQGASPLHF. The bases are TGTGCCAGCAGTTACCTCCCTGGACAGGGGGCCTCACCCCTCCACTTT.